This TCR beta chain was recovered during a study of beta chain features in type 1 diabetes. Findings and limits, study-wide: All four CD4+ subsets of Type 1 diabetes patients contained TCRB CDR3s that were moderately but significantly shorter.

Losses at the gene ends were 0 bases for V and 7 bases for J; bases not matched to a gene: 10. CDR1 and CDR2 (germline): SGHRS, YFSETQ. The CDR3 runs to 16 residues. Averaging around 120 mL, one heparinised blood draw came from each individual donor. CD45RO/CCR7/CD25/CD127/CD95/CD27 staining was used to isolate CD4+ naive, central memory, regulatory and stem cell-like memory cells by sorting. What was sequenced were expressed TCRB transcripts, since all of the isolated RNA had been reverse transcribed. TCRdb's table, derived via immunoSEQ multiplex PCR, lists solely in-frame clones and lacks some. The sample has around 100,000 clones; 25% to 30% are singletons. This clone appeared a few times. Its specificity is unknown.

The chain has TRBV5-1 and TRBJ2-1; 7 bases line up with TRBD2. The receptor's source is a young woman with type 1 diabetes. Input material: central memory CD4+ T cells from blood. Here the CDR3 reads CASSLGVGTTKNEQFF. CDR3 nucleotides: TGCGCCAGCAGCTTGGGCGTCGGGACTACCAAAAATGAGCAGTTCTTC.